These 23 T cell receptor beta chains were all obtained from the same sample, sequenced in a study of cytomegalovirus exposure and HLA in healthy donors. In the PCR, 60 Vbeta and 13 Jbeta primers were used. TCRdb's table, derived via immunoSEQ multiplex PCR, lists solely in-frame clones and lacks some. The sample lists about 130,000 clones, roughly 83% occurring once. Material: PBMCs. The source of these receptors is a girl aged 2 to 9 in good health and CMV-seronegative.

The chain combines TRBV27 with TRBJ2-5; 11 nucleotides align to TRBD1. Unmatched junction bases numbered 11, after V lost 6 bases and J lost 5 bases. The length of the CDR3 is 16 residues. Germline CDR1 MNHEY, CDR2 SMNVEV (reference sequence). CDR3 loop: CASRSFGTGGVETQYF. In DNA form, the CDR3 reads TGTGCCAGCAGAAGTTTCGGGACAGGGGGTGTGGAGACCCAGTACTTC.

The chain is built from TRBV18 and TRBJ2-3; D possibly corresponds to TRBD1 (6 bases). This CDR3 spans 18 amino acids. The germline CDR1 and CDR2 sequences are KGHSH and LQKENI. V lost 5 bases to trimming and J lost 2 bases, with 23 bases between them. This CDR3 reads CASSATSQGYGNTDTQYF. Written as DNA, the CDR3 is TGTGCCAGCTCAGCAACATCCCAGGGGTATGGTAACACAGATACGCAGTATTTT. Complete variable domain (other parts from reference TRBV18 and TRBJ2-3): NAGVMQNPRHLVRRRGQEARLRCSPMKGHSHVYWYRQLPEEGLKFMVYLQKENIIDESGMPKERFSAEFPKEGPSILRIQQVVRGDSAAYFCASSATSQGYGNTDTQYFGPGTRLTVL.

V is TRBV7-8 and J is TRBJ2-7; D remains unclear. Trimming shortened V by 5 bases and J by 1 base, and 12 bases separated the two germline ends. There are 14 residues in the CDR3. Germline V gene sequence: CDR1 SGHVS, CDR2 FQNEAQ. The CDR3 sequence is CASSQFSQSYEQYF. The DNA of the CDR3 is TGTGCCAGCAGCCAATTTAGTCAATCCTACGAGCAGTACTTC.

The chain employs TRBV6-5 and TRBJ2-7; D uncertain. This CDR3 has 15 amino acids. CDR1 is MNHEY and CDR2 is SVGAGI in the germline V gene. V was clipped by 1 base and J by 1 base, with 11 bases between them. The CDR3 loop reads CASSYLAVSSYEQYF. The CDR3 DNA is TGTGCCAGCAGTTACTTAGCAGTCAGTTCCTACGAGCAGTACTTC.

The chain combines TRBV28 with TRBJ1-2; D is unresolved. This CDR3 region has 14 residues. Deletions cut 3 bases from V and 0 bases from J, with 8 bases between. Germline V gene data show CDR1 as MDHEN and CDR2 as SYDVKM. The CDR3 here is CASSFGETNYGYTF. CDR3 coding DNA: TGTGCCAGCAGTTTCGGGGAGACTAACTATGGCTACACCTTC.

The chain carries TRBV29-1 and TRBJ2-7, with TRBD2 matching 8 bases. Germline V gives CDR1 SQVTM, CDR2 ANQGSEA. This CDR3 contains 11 residues. V shed 5 bases, J shed 5 bases, and the junction held 2 bases outside the gene matches. For the CDR3, the DNA is TGCAGCGTTACGGGACTAGACGAGCAGTACTTC. This codes for CSVTGLDEQYF.

On this clone itself: The same CDR3 also results from other DNA sequences found in this sample. DNA for the CDR3: TGTGCCAGCAGCCAGGGACTAGCGAACACCGGGGAGCTGTTTTTT. Amino acid sequence: CASSQGLANTGELFF. The J gene is TRBJ2-2, the V gene TRBV4-2; TRBD2 agrees at 8 bases. Per the germline V gene, CDR1 is LGHNA and CDR2 is YNFKEQ. The junction had 0 bases not matched to a gene; V was cut back by 3 bases and J by 0 bases. This CDR3 region has 15 residues.

This clone was observed a handful of times. The rearrangement uses TRBV29-1 and TRBJ1-1; a weak D match, TRBD1 (5 bases). Trimming removed 4 bases from V and 4 bases from J, with 13 bases in between. The CDR3 loop spans 13 amino acids. CDR1 and CDR2 from the germline V gene are SQVTM and ANQGSEA. The CDR3 protein is CSVVRASGTEAFF. CDR3 DNA: TGCAGCGTTGTCAGGGCATCGGGCACTGAAGCTTTCTTT.

The genes are TRBV5-1 and TRBJ2-6; tentative D call: TRBD1 (7 bases). V was pared by 4 bases and J by 2 bases, with 16 bases between. This CDR3 contains 17 residues. Germline V gene sequence: CDR1 SGHRS, CDR2 YFSETQ. The CDR3 nucleotides read TGCGCCAGCAGCACCAGTCAGGGGGGCACTGGGGCCAACGTCCTGACTTTC. This translates into CASSTSQGGTGANVLTF. Using reference TRBV5-1 and TRBJ2-6 for the parts outside the CDR3, the full variable domain is KAGVTQTPRYLIKTRGQQVTLSCSPISGHRSVSWYQQTPGQGLQFLFEYFSETQRNKGNFPGRFSGRQFSNSRSEMNVSTLELGDSALYLCASSTSQGGTGANVLTFGAGSRLTVL.

V gene TRBV6-6 combines with J gene TRBJ2-5, with 7 bases fitting TRBD1. From germline, CDR1 is MNHNY and CDR2 SVGAGI (reference sequence). The CDR3 spans 16 residues. J gave up 1 base and V 5 bases, and 10 bases lay outside the gene matches. CDR3 sequence (DNA): TGTGCCAGCAGTCACGGTGGGACAGCCCTCCAAGAGACCCAGTACTTC. Amino acid sequence: CASSHGGTALQETQYF.

CDR3 region: CASSRGLAGGLNEQFF. The CDR3 DNA reads TGTGCCAGCAGTAGAGGACTAGCGGGGGGGTTAAATGAGCAGTTCTTC. V is TRBV27 and J is TRBJ2-1, with TRBD2 matching 15 bases. Germline V gene sequence: CDR1 MNHEY, CDR2 SMNVEV (reference sequence). The CDR3 is 16 amino acids. Losses at the gene ends were 5 bases for V and 7 bases for J; bases not matched to a gene: 6.

CDR3 nucleotides: TGTGCCAGCAGCCTAAGAGCCGGCGACAGGGGTAGATCCTACGAGCAGTACTTC. This sequence encodes CASSLRAGDRGRSYEQYF. The rearrangement links TRBV4-2 to TRBJ2-7; TRBD1 aligns across 8 bases. CDR1 and CDR2 from the germline V gene are LGHNA and YNFKEQ. With 4 bases clipped from V and 1 base from J, the junction kept 15 bases outside the gene matches. The CDR3 covers 18 residues.

The chain links TRBV5-1 to TRBJ2-7; D call uncertain. The V gene's germline CDR1 is SGHRS and CDR2 YFSETQ. This CDR3 comprises 14 residues. With 2 bases removed from V and 0 bases from J, the gap between germline ends came to 9 bases. The CDR3 DNA is TGCGCCAGCAGCTTCGCGGAGAGCTCCTACGAGCAGTACTTC. As protein: CASSFAESSYEQYF.

V is TRBV4-1 and J is TRBJ2-7, with 11 bases matching TRBD2. With 8 bases clipped from V and 3 bases from J, the junction kept 3 bases outside the gene matches. The CDR3 sequence is 13 residues long. Germline V gene data show CDR1 as MGHRA and CDR2 as YSYEKL. CDR3 DNA: TGCGCCAGCGCACTAGCGGGGGACTACGAGCAGTACTTC. Encoded protein: CASALAGDYEQYF.

The chain combines TRBV27 with TRBJ1-2, with 7 nucleotides matching TRBD1. The CDR3 is 13 amino acids. Trimming at V came to 7 bases and at J to 4 bases, leaving 6 bases not matched to a gene. CDR1 is MNHEY, CDR2 SMNVEV, per germline (reference sequence). Here the CDR3 reads CASKQGTSYGYTF. The CDR3, as DNA: TGTGCCAGCAAACAGGGGACTAGCTATGGCTACACCTTC.

This clone was detected only a few times. The chain has TRBV4-3 and TRBJ1-2; 10 bases line up with TRBD1. Germline V gives CDR1 LGHNA, CDR2 YSLEER. The CDR3 sequence is 16 residues long. V dropped 0 bases and J dropped 7; count of bases not matched to a gene: 8. In nucleotides, the CDR3 is TGCGCCAGCAGCCAAGATTGGGGACAGGGGATGATTGGCTACACCTTC. Its protein product is CASSQDWGQGMIGYTF.

The rearrangement uses TRBV18 and TRBJ2-7; 7 nucleotides match TRBD2. CDR1 is KGHSH, CDR2 LQKENI, per germline. The J segment lost 1 base and the V segment lost 0 bases, leaving 3 bases of the junction unmatched. The CDR3 extends over 15 amino acids. CDR3: CASSPPLASSYEQYF. The CDR3 DNA is TGTGCCAGCTCACCACCACTAGCGTCTTCCTACGAGCAGTACTTC.

A few counts support this clone. V gene TRBV6-6 combines with J gene TRBJ2-1; 10 bases line up with TRBD2. The CDR3 runs 15 residues. Trimming removed 4 bases from V and 1 base from J; junction bases left unmatched: 1. CDR1 is MNHNY and CDR2 is SVGAGI in the germline V gene (reference sequence). The DNA for the CDR3 is TGTGCCAGCAGTTCAGCGGGAGGGTCCTACAATGAGCAGTTCTTC. Translation gives CASSSAGGSYNEQFF.

This clone was observed a single time. The chain employs TRBV27 and TRBJ2-7; 7 bases are a match to TRBD1. The CDR3 consists of 15 residues. Germline V gene lookup returns CDR1 MNHEY and CDR2 SMNVEV (reference sequence). J gave up 2 bases and V 4 bases, and 8 bases lay outside the gene matches. DNA of the CDR3: TGTGCCAGCAGTTCGCTGGCAGGGGGAGCCTACGAGCAGTACTTC. This sequence encodes CASSSLAGGAYEQYF.

The chain uses TRBV28 and TRBJ2-7, with TRBD1 matching 9 bases. Germline CDR1 reads MDHEN; CDR2 reads SYDVKM. Trimming removed 3 bases from V and 5 bases from J; junction bases left unmatched: 8. CDR3 length: 15 residues. Here the CDR3 DNA reads TGTGCCAGCAGTTTTGGGGACAGGGATCCCCACGAGCAGTACTTC. It yields the protein CASSFGDRDPHEQYF.

This chain links TRBV5-4 with TRBJ2-7; 10 bases fit TRBD2. CDR1 SGHNT and CDR2 YYREEE come from the germline V gene (reference sequence). The V and J ends lost 4 bases and 3 bases, in that order; junction bases with no gene match: 1. This CDR3 region has 13 residues. The CDR3 DNA reads TGTGCCAGCAGCCGGACTAGCGGCTACGAGCAGTACTTC. It encodes CASSRTSGYEQYF.

CDR3 in DNA: TGTGCCAGCAGCCAAGATCGAGCGGGAGCCAGCACAGATACGCAGTATTTT. It encodes CASSQDRAGASTDTQYF. The chain uses TRBV4-2 and TRBJ2-3; 8 positions agree with TRBD2. The CDR3 length is 17 residues. Germline CDR1 reads LGHNA; CDR2 reads YNFKEQ. With V trimmed by 0 bases and J by 0 bases, 5 bases remained unmatched.

The rearrangement joins TRBV6-1 to TRBJ1-3; 9 bases are shared with TRBD1. V lost 3 bases to trimming and J lost 4 bases; unmatched junction nucleotides: 19. Germline V gene lookup returns CDR1 MNHNS and CDR2 SASEGT. The CDR3 totals 20 residues. Here the CDR3 reads CASSEKSYRGQFVEGNTIYF. The CDR3 bases are TGTGCCAGCAGTGAGAAAAGCTACAGGGGGCAATTTGTAGAAGGAAACACCATATATTTT.